Below, 9 T cell receptor beta chains from the same sample are listed, as sequenced in a study of T cell responses to AZD1222 COVID-19 vaccine. Data came from immunoSEQ multiplex PCR; TCRdb stores just in-frame clones and leaves some out. The data show some 140,000 clones, with over 90% seen just once and about 0.91% held by the top ten. The input for sequencing was peripheral blood, taken on day 0 of AZD1222 vaccination. All receptors derive from an adult in good health.

The rearrangement joins TRBV5-1 to TRBJ2-7; D may be TRBD2 (7 bases). There are 15 residues in the CDR3. From germline, CDR1 is SGHRS and CDR2 YFSETQ. Trimming removed 2 bases from V and 5 bases from J, with 17 bases in between. CDR3 sequence reads: CASSLPGGRNDEQYF. The CDR3 bases are TGCGCCAGCAGCTTACCCGGGGGGCGGAACGACGAGCAGTACTTC.

The chain couples TRBV10-1 to TRBJ1-4; 9 bases line up with TRBD1. V dropped 7 bases and J dropped 7; count of bases not matched to a gene: 10. The CDR3 length is 15 residues. From germline, CDR1 is WNHNN and CDR2 SYGVQD (reference sequence). This CDR3 reads CASTQEGQGCEKLFF. The CDR3, as DNA: TGCGCCAGCACCCAGGAGGGACAGGGCTGTGAAAAACTGTTTTTT.

The genes are TRBV2 and TRBJ1-4; D uncertain. Trimming took off 7 bases at V and 1 base at J, with 13 bases between the two ends. The CDR3 covers 15 residues. Germline assignment: CDR1 SNHLY and CDR2 FYNNEI. CDR3 coding DNA: TGTGCCAGCACCGATCCGAGGGTAACTAATGAAAAACTGTTTTTT. Protein product: CASTDPRVTNEKLFF.

V and J are TRBV5-6 and TRBJ1-5; D gene ambiguous. V lost 3 bases and J 4 bases, leaving 8 bases between the germline ends. Germline V gives CDR1 SGHDT, CDR2 YYEEEE. The CDR3 is 13 residues long. CDR3 nucleotide sequence: TGTGCCAGCAGCTCAGGAAGAAATCAGCCCCAGCATTTT. It is translated as CASSSGRNQPQHF.

The V call is TRBV4-1, the J call TRBJ2-7, with TRBD2 matching over 11 bases. Germline trimming cut 4 bases from V and 5 bases from J; bases unmatched to any gene: 7. The CDR3 spans 15 residues. Germline assignment: CDR1 MGHRA and CDR2 YSYEKL. This CDR3 reads CASSPVAGGLHEQYF. CDR3 nucleotides: TGCGCCAGCAGCCCAGTAGCGGGGGGGCTCCACGAGCAGTACTTC.

The CDR3 loop reads CASSPFPVRGEKLFF. The DNA for the CDR3 is TGTGCCAGCTCACCCTTTCCCGTCCGGGGTGAAAAACTGTTTTTT. V and J are TRBV18 and TRBJ1-4; D not resolved. The germline V gene has CDR1 KGHSH and CDR2 LQKENI. Trimming took off 3 bases at V and 7 bases at J, with 15 bases between the two ends. The CDR3 covers 15 residues.

The chain combines TRBV28 with TRBJ2-7; the D gene is possibly TRBD2 (6 bases). The V gene lost 3 bases and the J gene lost 4 bases, with 10 bases spanning the gap. CDR1 and CDR2 (germline): MDHEN, SYDVKM. CDR3 length equals 13 residues. The CDR3 coding sequence is TGTGCCAGCAGTTTGGGTAGCGGTTACGAGCAGTACTTC. Translating it yields CASSLGSGYEQYF.

This clone was observed once. V usage is TRBV4-2 and J usage is TRBJ1-2; no reliable D call. Trimming pared 1 base from V and 1 base from J, leaving 10 bases between. CDR1 and CDR2 (germline): LGHNA, YNFKEQ. This CDR3 comprises 15 residues. The CDR3 region has the DNA TGTGCCAGCAGCCAAGGTCAAACGAATAACTATGGCTACACCTTC. It encodes CASSQGQTNNYGYTF.

The chain employs TRBV4-1 and TRBJ1-1; no reliable D call. Between the trimmed V and J ends, which lost 4 bases and 5 bases, there was a span of 5 bases. The germline gives CDR1 MGHRA, CDR2 YSYEKL. CDR3 size: 11 residues. CDR3 DNA sequence: TGCGCCAGCAGCCTTGGTACTGAAGCTTTCTTT. It codes for CASSLGTEAFF.